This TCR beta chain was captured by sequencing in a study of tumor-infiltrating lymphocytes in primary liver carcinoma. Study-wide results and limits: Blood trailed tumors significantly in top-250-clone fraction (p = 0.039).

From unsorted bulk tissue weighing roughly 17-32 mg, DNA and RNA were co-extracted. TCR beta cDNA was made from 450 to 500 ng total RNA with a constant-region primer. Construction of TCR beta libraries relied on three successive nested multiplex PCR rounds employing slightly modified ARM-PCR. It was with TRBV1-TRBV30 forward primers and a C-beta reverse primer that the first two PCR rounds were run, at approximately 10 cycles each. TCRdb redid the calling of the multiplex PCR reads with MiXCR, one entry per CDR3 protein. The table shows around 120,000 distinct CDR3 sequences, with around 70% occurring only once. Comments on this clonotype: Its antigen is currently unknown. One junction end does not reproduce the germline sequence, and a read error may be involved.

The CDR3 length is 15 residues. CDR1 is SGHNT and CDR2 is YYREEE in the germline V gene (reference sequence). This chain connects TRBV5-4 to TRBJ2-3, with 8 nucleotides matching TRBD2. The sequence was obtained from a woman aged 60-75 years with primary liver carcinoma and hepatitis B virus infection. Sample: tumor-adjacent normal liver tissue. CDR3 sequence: CAGSLAAGVIDTPYF. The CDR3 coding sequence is TGTGCCGGCAGCTTGGCAGCGGGAGTTATAGATACGCCGTATTTT. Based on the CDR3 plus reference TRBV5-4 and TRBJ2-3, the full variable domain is ETGVTQSPTHLIKTRGQQVTLRCSSQSGHNTVSWYQQALGQGPQFIFQYYREEENGRGNFPPRFSGLQFPNYSSELNVNALELDDSALYLCAGSLAAGVIDTPYFGPGTRLTVL.